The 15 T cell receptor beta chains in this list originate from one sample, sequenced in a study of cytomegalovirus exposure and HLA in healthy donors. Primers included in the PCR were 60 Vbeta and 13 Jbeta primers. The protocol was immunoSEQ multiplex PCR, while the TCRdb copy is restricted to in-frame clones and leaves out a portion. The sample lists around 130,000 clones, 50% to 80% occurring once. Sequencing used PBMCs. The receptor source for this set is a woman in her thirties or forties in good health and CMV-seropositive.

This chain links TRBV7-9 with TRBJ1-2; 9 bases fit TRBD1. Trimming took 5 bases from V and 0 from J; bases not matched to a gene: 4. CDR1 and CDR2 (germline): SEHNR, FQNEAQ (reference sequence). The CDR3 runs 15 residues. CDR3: CASSARTGANYGYTF. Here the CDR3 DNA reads TGTGCCAGCAGCGCCCGGACAGGGGCTAACTATGGCTACACCTTC. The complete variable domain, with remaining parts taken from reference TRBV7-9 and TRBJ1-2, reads DTGVSQNPRHKITKRGQNVTFRCDPISEHNRLYWYRQTLGQGPEFLTYFQNEAQLEKSRLLSDRFSAERPKGSFSTLEIQRTEQGDSAMYLCASSARTGANYGYTFGSGTRLTVV.

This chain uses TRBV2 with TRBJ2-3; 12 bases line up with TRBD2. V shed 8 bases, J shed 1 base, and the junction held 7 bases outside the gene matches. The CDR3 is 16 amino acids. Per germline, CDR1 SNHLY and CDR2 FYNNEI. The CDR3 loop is CASLAGGPGGTDTQYF. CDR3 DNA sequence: TGTGCCAGCCTAGCGGGAGGGCCTGGAGGCACAGATACGCAGTATTTT.

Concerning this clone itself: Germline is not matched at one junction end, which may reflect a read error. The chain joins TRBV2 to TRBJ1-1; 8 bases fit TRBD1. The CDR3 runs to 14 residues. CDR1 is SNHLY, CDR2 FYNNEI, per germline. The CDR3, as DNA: TGTGCCAGCAGCGAAGGCAGGGGGCATACTGAAGCTTTCTTT. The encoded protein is CASSEGRGHTEAFF.

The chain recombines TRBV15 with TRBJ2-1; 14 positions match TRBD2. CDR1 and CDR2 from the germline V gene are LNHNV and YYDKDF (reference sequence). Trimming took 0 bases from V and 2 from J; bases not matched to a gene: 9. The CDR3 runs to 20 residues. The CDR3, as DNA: TGTGCCACCAGCAGAGAGGGGACTAGCGGGAGACCGGGGACCTACAATGAGCAGTTCTTC. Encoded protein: CATSREGTSGRPGTYNEQFF. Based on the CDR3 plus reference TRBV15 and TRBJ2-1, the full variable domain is DAMVIQNPRYQVTQFGKPVTLSCSQTLNHNVMYWYQQKSSQAPKLLFHYYDKDFNNEADTPDNFQSRRPNTSFCFLDIRSPGLGDTAMYLCATSREGTSGRPGTYNEQFFGPGTRLTVL.

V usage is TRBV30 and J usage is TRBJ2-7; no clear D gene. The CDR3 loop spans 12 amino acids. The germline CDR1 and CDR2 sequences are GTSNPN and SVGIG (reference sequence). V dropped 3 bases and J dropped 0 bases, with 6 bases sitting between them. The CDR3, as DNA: TGTGCCTGGAGGAGTAGCTCCTACGAGCAGTACTTC. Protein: CAWRSSSYEQYF.

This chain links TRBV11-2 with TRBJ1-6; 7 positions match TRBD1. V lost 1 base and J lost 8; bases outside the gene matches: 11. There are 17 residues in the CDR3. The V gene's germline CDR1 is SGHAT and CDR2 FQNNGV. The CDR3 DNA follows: TGTGCCAGCAGCTTAGGAAGGGGGCAGTCGGGGCATTCACCCCTCCACTTT. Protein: CASSLGRGQSGHSPLHF.

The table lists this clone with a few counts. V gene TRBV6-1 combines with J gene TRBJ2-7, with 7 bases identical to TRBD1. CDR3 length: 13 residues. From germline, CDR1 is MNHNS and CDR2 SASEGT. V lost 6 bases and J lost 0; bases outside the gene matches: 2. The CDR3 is CASSGDSSYEQYF. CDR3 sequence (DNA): TGTGCCAGCAGCGGGGACAGCTCCTACGAGCAGTACTTC.

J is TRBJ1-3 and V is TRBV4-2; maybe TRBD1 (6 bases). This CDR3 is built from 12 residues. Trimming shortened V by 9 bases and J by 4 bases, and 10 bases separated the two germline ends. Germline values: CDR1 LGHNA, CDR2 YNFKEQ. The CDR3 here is CASSGEGNTIYF. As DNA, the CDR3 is TGTGCCAGTTCAGGGGAAGGAAACACCATATATTTT.

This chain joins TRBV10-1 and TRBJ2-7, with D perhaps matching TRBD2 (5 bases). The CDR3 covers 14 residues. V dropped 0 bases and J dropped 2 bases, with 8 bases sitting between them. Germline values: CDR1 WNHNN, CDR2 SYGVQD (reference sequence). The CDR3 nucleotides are TGCGCCAGCAGTGAGTCGACTACTACCTACGAGCAGTACTTC. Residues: CASSESTTTYEQYF.

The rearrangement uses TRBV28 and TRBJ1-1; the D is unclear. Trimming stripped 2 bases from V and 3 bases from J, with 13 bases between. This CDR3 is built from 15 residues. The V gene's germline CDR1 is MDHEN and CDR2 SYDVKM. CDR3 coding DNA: TGTGCCAGCAGTTTACGGGGTTTCAGGTACACTGAAGCTTTCTTT. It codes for CASSLRGFRYTEAFF.

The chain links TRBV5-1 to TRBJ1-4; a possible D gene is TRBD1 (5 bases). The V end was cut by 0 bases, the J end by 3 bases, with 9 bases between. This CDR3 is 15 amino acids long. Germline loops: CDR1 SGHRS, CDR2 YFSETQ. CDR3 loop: CASSLGTGPNEKLFF. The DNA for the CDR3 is TGCGCCAGCAGCTTGGGTACAGGTCCTAATGAAAAACTGTTTTTT. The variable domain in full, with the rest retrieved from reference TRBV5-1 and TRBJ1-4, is KAGVTQTPRYLIKTRGQQVTLSCSPISGHRSVSWYQQTPGQGLQFLFEYFSETQRNKGNFPGRFSGRQFSNSRSEMNVSTLELGDSALYLCASSLGTGPNEKLFFGSGTQLSVL.

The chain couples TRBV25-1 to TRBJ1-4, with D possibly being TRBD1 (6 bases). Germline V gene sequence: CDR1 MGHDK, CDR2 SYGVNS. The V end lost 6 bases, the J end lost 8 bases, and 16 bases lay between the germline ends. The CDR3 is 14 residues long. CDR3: CASRAGVLGEKLFF. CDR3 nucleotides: TGTGCCAGCAGGGCAGGGGTATTAGGCGAAAAACTGTTTTTT.

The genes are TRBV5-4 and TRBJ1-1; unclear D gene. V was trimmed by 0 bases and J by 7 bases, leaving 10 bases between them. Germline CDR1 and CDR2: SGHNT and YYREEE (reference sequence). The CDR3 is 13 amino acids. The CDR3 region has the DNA TGTGCCAGCAGCTTGGCCGGGGAAAATGAAGCTTTCTTT. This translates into CASSLAGENEAFF. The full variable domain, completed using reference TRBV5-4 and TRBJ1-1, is ETGVTQSPTHLIKTRGQQVTLRCSSQSGHNTVSWYQQALGQGPQFIFQYYREEENGRGNFPPRFSGLQFPNYSSELNVNALELDDSALYLCASSLAGENEAFFGQGTRLTVV.

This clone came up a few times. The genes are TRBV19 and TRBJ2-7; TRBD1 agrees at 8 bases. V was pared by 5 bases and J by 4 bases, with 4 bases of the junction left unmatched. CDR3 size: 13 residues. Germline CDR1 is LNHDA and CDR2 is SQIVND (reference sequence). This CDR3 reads CASSPGGIYEQYF. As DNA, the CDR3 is TGTGCCAGTAGTCCAGGGGGCATTTACGAGCAGTACTTC.

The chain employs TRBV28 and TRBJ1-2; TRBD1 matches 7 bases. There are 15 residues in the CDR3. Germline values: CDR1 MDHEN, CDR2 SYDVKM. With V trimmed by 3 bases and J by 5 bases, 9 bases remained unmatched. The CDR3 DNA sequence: TGTGCCAGCAGTTTGTTAGGGGGCGGTGGGTATGGCTACACCTTC. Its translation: CASSLLGGGGYGYTF.